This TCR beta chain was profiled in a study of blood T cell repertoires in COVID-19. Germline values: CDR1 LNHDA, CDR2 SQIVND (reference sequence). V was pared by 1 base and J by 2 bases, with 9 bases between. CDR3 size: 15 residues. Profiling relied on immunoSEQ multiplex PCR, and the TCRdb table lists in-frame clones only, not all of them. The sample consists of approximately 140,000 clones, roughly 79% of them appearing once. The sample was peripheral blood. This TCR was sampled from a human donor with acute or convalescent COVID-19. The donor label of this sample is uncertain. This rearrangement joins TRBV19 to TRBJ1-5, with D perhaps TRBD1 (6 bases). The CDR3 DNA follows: TGTGCCAGTAGTATAGGCGGACAGCGCAATCAGCCCCAGCATTTT. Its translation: CASSIGGQRNQPQHF.